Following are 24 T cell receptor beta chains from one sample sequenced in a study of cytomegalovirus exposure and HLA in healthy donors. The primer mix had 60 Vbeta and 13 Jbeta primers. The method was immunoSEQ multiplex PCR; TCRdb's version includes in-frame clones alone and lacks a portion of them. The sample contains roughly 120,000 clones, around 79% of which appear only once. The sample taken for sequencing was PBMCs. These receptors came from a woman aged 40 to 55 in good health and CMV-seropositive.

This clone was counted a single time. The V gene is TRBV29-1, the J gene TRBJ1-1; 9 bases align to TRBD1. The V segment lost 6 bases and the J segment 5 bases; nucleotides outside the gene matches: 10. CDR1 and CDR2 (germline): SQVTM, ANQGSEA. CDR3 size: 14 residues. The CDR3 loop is CSVGITGGRTEAFF. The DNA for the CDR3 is TGCAGCGTGGGGATTACAGGGGGCAGGACTGAAGCTTTCTTT.

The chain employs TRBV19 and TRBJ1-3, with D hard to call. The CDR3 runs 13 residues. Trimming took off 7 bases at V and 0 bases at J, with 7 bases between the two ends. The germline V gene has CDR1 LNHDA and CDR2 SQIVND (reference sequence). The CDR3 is CASKWSSGNTIYF. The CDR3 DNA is TGTGCCAGTAAGTGGAGCTCTGGAAACACCATATATTTT. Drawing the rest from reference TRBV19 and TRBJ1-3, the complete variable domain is DGGITQSPKYLFRKEGQNVTLSCEQNLNHDAMYWYRQDPGQGLRLIYYSQIVNDFQKGDIAEGYSVSREKKESFPLTVTSAQKNPTAFYLCASKWSSGNTIYFGEGSWLTVV.

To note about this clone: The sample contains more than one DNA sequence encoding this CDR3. CDR3 protein: CASSLQGGAGYEQYF. As DNA, the CDR3 is TGCGCCAGCAGCTTGCAGGGGGGAGCTGGGTACGAGCAGTACTTC. V gene TRBV5-1 combines with J gene TRBJ2-7, with D possibly being TRBD1 (7 bases). This CDR3 has 15 residues. Trimming took off 1 base at V and 4 bases at J, with 15 bases between the two ends. Looked up from germline, CDR1 is SGHRS and CDR2 is YFSETQ.

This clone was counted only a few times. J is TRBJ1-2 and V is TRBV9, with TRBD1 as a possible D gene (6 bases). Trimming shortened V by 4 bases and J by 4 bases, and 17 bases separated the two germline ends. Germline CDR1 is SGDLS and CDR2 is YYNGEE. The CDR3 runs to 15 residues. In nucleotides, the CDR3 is TGTGCCAGCAGCCCTCAGTCACAGGGAGCCTATGGCTACACCTTC. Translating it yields CASSPQSQGAYGYTF.

CDR3 coding DNA: TGCGCCAGCAGCTTAACAGGGGTGGGAACGCAGTATTTT. Its translation is CASSLTGVGTQYF. The rearrangement joins TRBV5-1 to TRBJ2-3, with 7 bases aligning to TRBD1. The CDR3 extends over 13 amino acids. Unmatched junction bases numbered 6, after V lost 2 bases and J lost 9 bases. Germline V gives CDR1 SGHRS, CDR2 YFSETQ. Filled out from reference TRBV5-1 and TRBJ2-3, the complete variable domain reads KAGVTQTPRYLIKTRGQQVTLSCSPISGHRSVSWYQQTPGQGLQFLFEYFSETQRNKGNFPGRFSGRQFSNSRSEMNVSTLELGDSALYLCASSLTGVGTQYFGPGTRLTVL.

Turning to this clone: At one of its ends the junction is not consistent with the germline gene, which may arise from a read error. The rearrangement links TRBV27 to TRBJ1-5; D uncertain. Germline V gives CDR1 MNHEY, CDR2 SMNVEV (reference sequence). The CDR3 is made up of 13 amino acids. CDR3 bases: TGTGCCGGCAGTTCCAACAGCCGGGGGCCCCAGCATTTT. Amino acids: CAGSSNSRGPQHF.

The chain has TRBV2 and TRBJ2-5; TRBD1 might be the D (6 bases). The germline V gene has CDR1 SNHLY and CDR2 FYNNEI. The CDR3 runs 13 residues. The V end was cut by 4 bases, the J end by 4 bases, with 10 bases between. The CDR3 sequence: CASSGQVLETQYF. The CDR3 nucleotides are TGTGCCAGCAGTGGACAGGTATTAGAGACCCAGTACTTC.

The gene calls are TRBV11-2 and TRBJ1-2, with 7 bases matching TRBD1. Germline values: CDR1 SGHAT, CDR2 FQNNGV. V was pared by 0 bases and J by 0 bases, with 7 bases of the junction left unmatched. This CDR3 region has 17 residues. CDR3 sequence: CASSLEPGQRSNYGYTF. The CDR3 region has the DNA TGTGCCAGCAGCTTAGAGCCGGGACAGCGTTCTAACTATGGCTACACCTTC.

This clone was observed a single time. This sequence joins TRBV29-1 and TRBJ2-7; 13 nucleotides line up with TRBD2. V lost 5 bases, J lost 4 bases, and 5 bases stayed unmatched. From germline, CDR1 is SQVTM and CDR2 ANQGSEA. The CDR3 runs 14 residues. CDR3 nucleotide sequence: TGCAGCGTTATTGGACTAGCGGGAGTTTACGAGCAGTACTTC. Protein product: CSVIGLAGVYEQYF.

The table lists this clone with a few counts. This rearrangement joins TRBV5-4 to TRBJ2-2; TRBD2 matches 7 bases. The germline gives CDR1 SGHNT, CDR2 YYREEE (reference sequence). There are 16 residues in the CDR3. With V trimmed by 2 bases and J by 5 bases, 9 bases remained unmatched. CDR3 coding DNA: TGTGCCAGCAGCTTAGGTCTTAAGCGGGGTACCGGGGAGCTGTTTTTT. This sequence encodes CASSLGLKRGTGELFF.

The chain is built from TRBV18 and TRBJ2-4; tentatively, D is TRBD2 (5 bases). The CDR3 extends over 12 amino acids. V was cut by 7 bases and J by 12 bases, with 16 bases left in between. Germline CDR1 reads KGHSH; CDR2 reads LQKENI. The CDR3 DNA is TGTGCCAGCTACGGCGGGTCGGGCACTCAGTACTTC. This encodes CASYGGSGTQYF. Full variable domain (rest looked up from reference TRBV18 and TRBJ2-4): NAGVMQNPRHLVRRRGQEARLRCSPMKGHSHVYWYRQLPEEGLKFMVYLQKENIIDESGMPKERFSAEFPKEGPSILRIQQVVRGDSAAYFCASYGGSGTQYFGAGTRLSVL.

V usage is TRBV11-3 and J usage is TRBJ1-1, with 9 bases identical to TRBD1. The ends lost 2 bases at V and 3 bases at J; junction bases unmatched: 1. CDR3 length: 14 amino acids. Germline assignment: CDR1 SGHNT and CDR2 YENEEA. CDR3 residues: CASSLTGGYTEAFF. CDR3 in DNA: TGTGCCAGCAGCTTAACAGGGGGCTACACTGAAGCTTTCTTT.

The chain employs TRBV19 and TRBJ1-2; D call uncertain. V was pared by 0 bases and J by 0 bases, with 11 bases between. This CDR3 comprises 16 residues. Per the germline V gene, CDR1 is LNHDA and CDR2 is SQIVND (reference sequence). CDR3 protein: CASSIDAGPTNYGYTF. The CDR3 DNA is TGTGCCAGTAGTATAGATGCGGGCCCCACTAACTATGGCTACACCTTC.

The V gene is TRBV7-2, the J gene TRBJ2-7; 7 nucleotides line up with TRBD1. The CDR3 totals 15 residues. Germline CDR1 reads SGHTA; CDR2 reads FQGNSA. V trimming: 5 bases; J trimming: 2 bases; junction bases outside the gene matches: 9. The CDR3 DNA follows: TGTGCCAGCAGCGAGAATTACGGGACAGCCTACGAGCAGTACTTC. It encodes CASSENYGTAYEQYF.

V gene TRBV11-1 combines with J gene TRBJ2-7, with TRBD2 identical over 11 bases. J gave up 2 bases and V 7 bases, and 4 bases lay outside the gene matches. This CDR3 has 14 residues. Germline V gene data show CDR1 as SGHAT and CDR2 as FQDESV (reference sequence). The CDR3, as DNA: TGTGCCAGCACCAAACTAGCGGGGGCCTACGAGCAGTACTTC. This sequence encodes CASTKLAGAYEQYF. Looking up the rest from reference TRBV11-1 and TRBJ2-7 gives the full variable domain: EAEVAQSPRYKITEKSQAVAFWCDPISGHATLYWYRQILGQGPELLVQFQDESVVDDSQLPKDRFSAERLKGVDSTLKIQPAELGDSAMYLCASTKLAGAYEQYFGPGTRLTVT.

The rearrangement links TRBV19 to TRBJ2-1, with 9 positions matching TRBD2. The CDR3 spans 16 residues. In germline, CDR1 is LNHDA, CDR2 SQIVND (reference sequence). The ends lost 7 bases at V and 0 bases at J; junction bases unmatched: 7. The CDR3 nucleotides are TGTGCCAGTATCGGAGCGGGGGGACGCTCCTACAATGAGCAGTTCTTC. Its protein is CASIGAGGRSYNEQFF.

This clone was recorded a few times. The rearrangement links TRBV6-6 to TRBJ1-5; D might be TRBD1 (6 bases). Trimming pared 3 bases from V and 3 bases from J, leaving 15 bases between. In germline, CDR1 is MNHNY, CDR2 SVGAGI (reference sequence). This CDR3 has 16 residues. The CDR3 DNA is TGTGCCAGCAGTTATTCCGGGACAAGGCTCAATCAGCCCCAGCATTTT. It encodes CASSYSGTRLNQPQHF.

The CDR3 protein is CASTSTGLGYNEQFF. The CDR3 DNA sequence: TGTGCCAGCACCTCGACAGGGTTGGGGTACAATGAGCAGTTCTTC. The V call is TRBV6-5, the J call TRBJ2-1; TRBD1 matches at 7 bases. Germline V gene lookup returns CDR1 MNHEY and CDR2 SVGAGI. This CDR3 comprises 15 residues. V was clipped by 7 bases and J by 4 bases; unmatched bases: 10.

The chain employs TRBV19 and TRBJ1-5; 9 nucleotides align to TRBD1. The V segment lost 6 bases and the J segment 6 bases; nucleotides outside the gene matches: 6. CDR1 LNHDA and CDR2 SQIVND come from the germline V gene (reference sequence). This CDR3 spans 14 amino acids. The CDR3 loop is CASSVTGGGQPQHF. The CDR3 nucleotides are TGTGCCAGTAGCGTGACAGGGGGGGGTCAGCCCCAGCATTTT.

The CDR3 here is CAWSAGQSSGNTIYF. CDR3 coding DNA: TGTGCCTGGAGTGCGGGACAGAGCTCTGGAAACACCATATATTTT. The V gene is TRBV30, the J gene TRBJ1-3, with TRBD1 identical over 7 bases. The CDR3 is 15 amino acids. From germline, CDR1 is GTSNPN and CDR2 SVGIG (reference sequence). Trimming took 1 base from V and 0 from J; bases not matched to a gene: 3. The complete variable domain, with remaining parts taken from reference TRBV30 and TRBJ1-3, reads SQTIHQWPATLVQPVGSPLSLECTVEGTSNPNLYWYRQAAGRGLQLLFYSVGIGQISSEVPQNLSASRPQDRQFILSSKKLLLSDSGFYLCAWSAGQSSGNTIYFGEGSWLTVV.

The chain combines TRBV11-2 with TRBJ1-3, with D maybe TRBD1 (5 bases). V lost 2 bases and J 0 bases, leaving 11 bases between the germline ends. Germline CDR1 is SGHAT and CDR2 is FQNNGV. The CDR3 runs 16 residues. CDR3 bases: TGTGCCAGCAGCTTATATGGGGGGGGCTCTGGAAACACCATATATTTT. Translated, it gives CASSLYGGGSGNTIYF.

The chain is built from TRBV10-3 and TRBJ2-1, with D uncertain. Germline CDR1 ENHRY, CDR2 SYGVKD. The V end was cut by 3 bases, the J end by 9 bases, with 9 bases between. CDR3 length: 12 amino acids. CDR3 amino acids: CAISDHLSEQFF. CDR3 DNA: TGTGCCATCAGTGACCATCTCAGTGAGCAGTTCTTC.

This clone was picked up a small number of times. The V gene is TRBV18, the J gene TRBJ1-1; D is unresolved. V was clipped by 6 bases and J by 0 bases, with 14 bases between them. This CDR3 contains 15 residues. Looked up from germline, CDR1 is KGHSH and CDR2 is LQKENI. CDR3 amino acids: CASSPTTGMNTEAFF. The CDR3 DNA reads TGTGCCAGCTCCCCCACGACGGGGATGAACACTGAAGCTTTCTTT.

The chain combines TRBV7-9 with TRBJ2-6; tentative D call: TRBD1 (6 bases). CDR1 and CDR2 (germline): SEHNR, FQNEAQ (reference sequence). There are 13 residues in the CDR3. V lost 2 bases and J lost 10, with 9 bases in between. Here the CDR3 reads CASSLTGNNVLTF. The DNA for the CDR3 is TGTGCCAGCAGCTTAACAGGGAATAACGTCCTGACTTTC.